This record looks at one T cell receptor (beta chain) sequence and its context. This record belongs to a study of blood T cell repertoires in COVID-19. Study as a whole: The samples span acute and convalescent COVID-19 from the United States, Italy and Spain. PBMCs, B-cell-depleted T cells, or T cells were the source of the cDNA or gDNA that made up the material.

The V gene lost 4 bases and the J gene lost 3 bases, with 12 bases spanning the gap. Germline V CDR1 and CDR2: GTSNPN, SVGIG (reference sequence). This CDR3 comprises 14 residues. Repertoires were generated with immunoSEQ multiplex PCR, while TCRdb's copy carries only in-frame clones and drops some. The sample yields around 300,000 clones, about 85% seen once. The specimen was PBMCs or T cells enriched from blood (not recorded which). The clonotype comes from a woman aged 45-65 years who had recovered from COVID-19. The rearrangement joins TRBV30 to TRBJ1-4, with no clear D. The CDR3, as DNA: TGTGCCTGGACCAGCAGAGCGGCTAATGAAAAACTGTTTTTT. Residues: CAWTSRAANEKLFF. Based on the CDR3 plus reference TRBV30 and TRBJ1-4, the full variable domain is SQTIHQWPATLVQPVGSPLSLECTVEGTSNPNLYWYRQAAGRGLQLLFYSVGIGQISSEVPQNLSASRPQDRQFILSSKKLLLSDSGFYLCAWTSRAANEKLFFGSGTQLSVL.